A selection of T cell receptor beta chains follows, all from one sample in a study of cytomegalovirus exposure and HLA in healthy donors. Produced via immunoSEQ multiplex PCR; TCRdb's table is partial and in-frame only. The data contain 100,000 to 150,000 clones, more than 75% of them seen just once; the ten biggest clones take up about 1.8%. The sequencing sample was made of PBMCs. Receptors originate from a man between 18 and 35 years old in good health and CMV-seronegative. The CDR3 runs from the conserved cysteine through the conserved F or W. The D gene is left open where the match is weak. The size field is filled for only some rows; it gives once, few, many or a size class.

V	size	D	J	CDR3	DNA
TRBV5-1	.	.	TRBJ2-7	CASSFRDTAYEQYF	TGCGCCAGCAGCTTTAGGGACACAGCCTACGAGCAGTACTTC
TRBV27	.	TRBD1	TRBJ2-1	CASSLIGGRGEQFF	TGTGCCAGCAGTCTAATAGGGGGCAGGGGGGAGCAGTTCTTC
TRBV19	.	.	TRBJ1-1	CASSIEGDTHFTMNTEAFF	TGTGCCAGTAGTATAGAGGGGGACACTCACTTTACCATGAACACTGAAGCTTTCTTT
TRBV19	few	.	TRBJ1-1	CASSIGFGGGKEAFF	TGTGCCAGTAGTATAGGTTTCGGGGGAGGGAAGGAAGCTTTCTTT
TRBV14	once	.	TRBJ1-2	CASSEGVGFPSDYGYTF	TGTGCCAGCAGCGAGGGAGTAGGGTTCCCCTCCGACTATGGCTACACCTTC
TRBV7-3	few	.	TRBJ2-2	CASSSRVTGELFF	TGTGCCAGCAGCTCCAGGGTTACCGGGGAGCTGTTTTTT
TRBV5-4	.	.	TRBJ1-2	CASSDSVVEGGDGYTF	TGTGCCAGCAGCGACTCGGTGGTGGAGGGAGGCGATGGCTACACCTTC
TRBV11-2	.	.	TRBJ2-7	CASSPPGYEQYF	TGTGCCAGCAGCCCCCCGGGCTACGAGCAGTACTTC
TRBV5-1	.	.	TRBJ1-1	CASRIILNTEAFF	TGCGCCAGCAGAATAATCTTGAACACTGAAGCTTTCTTT
TRBV11-2	.	TRBD2	TRBJ2-1	CASSLVAGGEGNEQFF	TGTGCCAGCAGCTTAGTGGCGGGAGGGGAGGGGAATGAGCAGTTCTTC
TRBV2	.	.	TRBJ1-1	CASMTDSAKNTEAFF	TGTGCCAGCATGACCGACAGTGCCAAGAACACTGAAGCTTTCTTT
TRBV15	few	TRBD2	TRBJ2-7	CATSREGGDYEQYF	TGTGCCACCAGCAGAGAGGGGGGGGATTACGAGCAGTACTTC
TRBV5-8	.	TRBD1	TRBJ2-5	CASSSRDRGLIQETQYF	TGTGCCAGCAGCAGCCGGGACAGGGGGCTAATCCAAGAGACCCAGTACTTC
TRBV6-5	once	.	TRBJ2-7	CASSPGVSYEQYF	TGTGCCAGCAGTCCCGGGGTCTCCTACGAGCAGTACTTC